This note documents a single T cell receptor (beta chain) sequence. The germline CDR1 and CDR2 sequences are MDHEN and SYDVKM. This CDR3 region has 15 residues. Unmatched junction bases numbered 11, after V lost 6 bases and J lost 7 bases. The sample originates from a study of T cells in Graves' hyperthyroidism and ophthalmopathy. The CDR3 regions of TCR beta were amplified from RNA transcripts. The primer set for the first-round RT-PCR of the TCR CDR3 was HTBI. TCRdb processed the multiplex PCR reads anew with MiXCR; each CDR3 protein has one entry. The table shows about half a million distinct CDR3 sequences, with about 20% occurring only once.

Sequencing was carried out using blood. The rearrangement links TRBV28 to TRBJ2-1; 8 nucleotides agree with TRBD2. This clonotype was obtained from a man in his forties with Graves' ophthalmopathy. The CDR3 nucleotides are TGTGCCAGCAGCCTCGGGGGGGCCCATGGAAATGAGCAGTTCTTC. Translation gives CASSLGGAHGNEQFF.